This T cell receptor beta chain is drawn from a study of blood T cell repertoires in COVID-19. Only in-frame clones appear in the TCRdb table, and some are missing; sequencing was by immunoSEQ multiplex PCR. The sample carries approximately 40,000 clones, about 80% recorded once. This TCR came from a human donor in a cohort sampled during active COVID-19. Sequenced sample: peripheral blood.

The CDR3: CASSYSSGVSYGYTF. For the CDR3, the DNA is TGTGCCAGCAGTTACTCGTCCGGGGTCTCCTATGGCTACACCTTC. This rearrangement joins TRBV6-5 to TRBJ1-2; D remains ambiguous. This CDR3 is built from 15 residues. V was pared by 0 bases and J by 4 bases, with 12 bases between. Germline loops: CDR1 MNHEY, CDR2 SVGAGI.